These 11 T cell receptor beta chains originate from one sample sequenced in a study of T cells in women clearing cervical HPV infection. TCRdb's copy holds only in-frame clones and misses some; the assay was immunoSEQ multiplex PCR. The table lists about 33,000 clones. Specimen: blood buffy coat. Receptor source: a woman aged 18 to 75 with a cervical HPV16 infection that either progressed to CIN3+ or cleared (not recorded which).

On this clone itself: The read stops 3 residues short of the end of the CDR3; the missing end is completed from the germline J gene. The V gene is TRBV5-1, the J gene TRBJ2-3; 10 nucleotides match TRBD2. Germline loops: CDR1 SGHRS, CDR2 YFSETQ. The CDR3 totals 15 residues. CDR3 loop: CASSLGLAEIETQYF. The CDR3 bases that were read are TGCGCCAGCAGCCTTGGACTAGCGGAGATAGAGACG.

About this clone itself: The observed sequence ends 3 residues before the CDR3 terminus, with the missing tail filled in from the germline J gene. This chain uses TRBV19 with TRBJ1-2; 7 bases are shared with TRBD1. Germline CDR1 and CDR2: LNHDA and SQIVND (reference sequence). Trimming cost V 6 bases and J 6 bases; bases outside gene matches: 7. The CDR3 extends over 13 amino acids. The CDR3 reads CASSPGQLNGYTF. The sequenced CDR3 bases are TGTGCCAGTAGCCCGGGACAGCTTAATGGC.

The sequenced CDR3 bases are TGTGCCAGCAGCTTCGGCGGCAGGGGCACTGAA. Its translation: CASSFGGRGTE. Given in full, the CDR3 is CASSFGGRGTEAFF. This sequence joins TRBV7-9 and TRBJ1-1, with D possibly being TRBD1 (6 bases). The read stops 3 residues short of the end of the CDR3; the missing end is completed from the germline J gene. CDR3 length: 14 residues. Germline V CDR1 and CDR2: SEHNR, FQNEAQ (reference sequence). The germline V and J ends were trimmed by 3 bases and 4 bases, with 12 bases remaining between them.

A note on this clone: With the read ending 3 residues before the CDR3 end, the germline J gene is used to fill in that end. The chain recombines TRBV3-1 (or the pseudogene TRBV3-2) with TRBJ2-7; perhaps D is TRBD1 or TRBD2 (5 bases each). CDR1 LGHDT and CDR2 YNNKEL come from the germline V gene (reference sequence). CDR3 length: 17 residues. With 3 bases removed from V and 3 bases from J, the gap between germline ends came to 21 bases. CDR3: CASSHKGGTGVSYEQYF. CDR3 DNA, as far as it was read: TGTGCCAGCAGCCATAAAGGAGGTACAGGAGTAAGCTACGAG.

With respect to this clone: The DNA ends 3 residues before the CDR3 does, and the rest of the CDR3 is filled in from the germline J gene. This chain connects TRBV2 to TRBJ2-1, with 8 bases aligning to TRBD1. Trimming cost V 2 bases and J 1 base; bases outside gene matches: 1. The CDR3 is 15 residues long. Germline V gives CDR1 SNHLY, CDR2 FYNNEI. The CDR3 sequence: CASSERTGSYNEQFF. CDR3 DNA (partial): TGTGCCAGCAGTGAAAGGACAGGGTCCTACAATGAG.

With regard to this clone: The read stops 3 residues short of the end of the CDR3; the missing end is completed from the germline J gene. The V call is TRBV7-2, the J call TRBJ1-2; unclear D gene. Per germline, CDR1 SGHTA and CDR2 FQGNSA. CDR3 length: 13 residues. The CDR3 reads CASSFRSRDTYTF. The CDR3 DNA, read in part, is TGTGCCAGCAGCTTTAGATCTAGAGATACC.

Incomplete CDR3 DNA: TGTGCCAGCAGTCGCCGCCGGAGCGGAGATACG. It yields the protein CASSRRRSGDT. The complete CDR3 sequence is CASSRRRSGDTQYF. The genes are TRBV6-2 or TRBV6-3 and TRBJ2-3, with D perhaps matching TRBD2 (5 bases). The sequenced fragment ends 3 residues before the CDR3 boundary, so the rest is inferred from the germline J gene. V was shortened by 5 bases and J by 5 bases, with 14 bases between the two germline ends. This CDR3 spans 14 amino acids. The germline gives CDR1 MNHEY, CDR2 SVGEGT.

Concerning this clone itself: The read ends 3 residues early relative to the CDR3; the germline J gene fills the gap. V usage is TRBV20-1 and J usage is TRBJ2-5, with 9 bases that match TRBD2. With 6 bases clipped from V and 5 bases from J, the junction kept 16 bases outside the gene matches. The CDR3 contains 16 residues. Germline values: CDR1 DFQATT, CDR2 SNEGSKA (reference sequence). CDR3 sequence reads: CSAIISGGPGGETQYF. The sequenced CDR3 bases are TGCAGTGCCATAATTAGCGGGGGCCCGGGAGGGGAGACC.

Notes on this clone: Coverage ceases 3 residues before the CDR3 finishes, and the germline J gene fills in the end. The chain has TRBV20-1 and TRBJ2-7; D is unclear. V dropped 0 bases and J dropped 0 bases, with 6 bases sitting between them. The CDR3 extends over 13 amino acids. CDR1 is DFQATT, CDR2 SNEGSKA, per germline (reference sequence). CDR3: CSARDGLSYEQYF. Incomplete CDR3 DNA: TGCAGTGCTAGAGATGGGCTCTCCTACGAG.

On this clone itself: One end of the junction fails to match germline, which may point to a read error. Sequencing ends 3 residues short of the CDR3 end; the germline J gene provides the rest. Other DNA sequences within the sample encode an identical CDR3. The chain is built from TRBV7-2 and TRBJ1-3; D is unclear. The CDR3 totals 13 residues. Looked up from germline, CDR1 is SGHTA and CDR2 is FQGNSA. This CDR3 reads CASSNGVGNTIYF. The sequenced part of the CDR3 DNA is TGTGCCAGCAGCAACGGGGTCGGAAACACA. Variable domain in full (rest from reference TRBV7-2 and TRBJ1-3): GAGVSQSPSNKVTEKGKDVELRCDPISGHTALYWYRQSLGQGLEFLIYFQGNSAPDKSGLPSDRFSAERTGGSVSTLTIQRTQQEDSAVYLCASSNGVGNTIYFGEGSWLTVV.

Remarks on this clone: From the germline J gene comes the end of the CDR3, since the read stops 3 residues before it. This rearrangement joins TRBV28 to TRBJ2-7, with D perhaps TRBD2 (5 bases). The CDR3 sequence is 15 residues long. V was shortened by 3 bases and J by 0 bases, with 12 bases between the two germline ends. The V gene's germline CDR1 is MDHEN and CDR2 SYDVKM. The DNA read from the CDR3 is TGTGCCAGCAGTTTCAACTTCCGGGGCTCCTACGAG. Protein: CASSFNFRGSYE. The whole CDR3 is CASSFNFRGSYEQYF.